Sequencing of this TCR beta chain was carried out in a study of patients and donors after allogeneic stem cell transplantation. This CDR3 has 13 amino acids. The trim removed 5 bases at V and 5 bases at J, leaving 1 base unmatched. Germline CDR1 reads SGHVS; CDR2 reads FNYEAQ. Using its own MiXCR run on the RT-PCR reads, TCRdb lists one record per CDR3 protein. The sample yields more than 150,000 distinct CDR3 sequences, approximately 22% seen once. Specimen: blood, either unsorted or a sorted T cell fraction (not recorded which). The chain is built from TRBV7-6 and TRBJ1-5; TRBD1 matches 9 bases. The TCR originated in a human donor who was either an allogeneic HSCT recipient or a stem cell or donor lymphocyte infusion donor (not recorded which). It is not recorded whose cells these are; they may come from a transplant donor. The CDR3 spells CASSRDRDQPQHF. The CDR3 DNA reads as TGTGCCAGCAGCAGGGACAGGGATCAGCCCCAGCATTTT.